The T cell receptor beta chain described here comes from a study of T cell responses to AZD1222 COVID-19 vaccine. Whole-study results and caveats: The repertoires were collected only after the peak T cell response. Donors were mostly white British, more females; clonal diversity possibly underestimated. Two AZD1222 doses significantly raised spike-specific TCR breadth and depth over controls.

Here immunoSEQ multiplex PCR was the method, and the copy in TCRdb shows in-frame clones only, minus some. The sample shows tens of thousands of clones, around 80% of them seen only once. Concerning this clone itself: Its antigen is unknown.

With 8 bases removed from V and 0 bases from J, the gap between germline ends came to 16 bases. The CDR3 extends over 16 amino acids. Germline loops: CDR1 ENHRY, CDR2 SYGVKD. The TCR was taken from an adult in good health. The sequences come from peripheral blood, collected on day 0 of AZD1222 vaccination. The chain joins TRBV10-3 to TRBJ2-2; D might be TRBD2 (7 bases). The CDR3 here is CAIGFPGGANTGELFF. CDR3 DNA sequence: TGTGCCATCGGATTCCCGGGGGGCGCGAACACCGGGGAGCTGTTTTTT.